The 2 T cell receptor beta chains below all came from one sample that was sequenced in a study of technical replicates of blood from four donors. TCRdb's copy holds only in-frame clones and misses some; the assay was immunoSEQ multiplex PCR. The repertoire holds under 80,000 clones, with around 92% as singletons. Sequences were obtained from T cells isolated from PBMCs. Every receptor here comes from a human donor in good health. Some clones in this sample may be carry-over from other donors' samples.

V gene TRBV11-3 combines with J gene TRBJ2-7; possible D gene TRBD2, 6 bases. CDR3 length equals 14 residues. The germline V and J ends were trimmed by 1 base and 2 bases, with 9 bases remaining between them. Germline V lookup: CDR1 SGHNT, CDR2 YENEEA. DNA for the CDR3: TGTGCCAGCAGCTTAGGCGGGGCCGCCTACGAGCAGTACTTC. Encoded protein: CASSLGGAAYEQYF. The whole variable domain, remainder taken from reference TRBV11-3 and TRBJ2-7, is EAGVVQSPRYKIIEKKQPVAFWCNPISGHNTLYWYLQNLGQGPELLIRYENEEAVDDSQLPKDRFSAERLKGVDSTLKIQPAELGDSAVYLCASSLGGAAYEQYFGPGTRLTVT.

The chain joins TRBV2 to TRBJ2-1, with TRBD1 as a possible D gene (5 bases). Trimming pared 4 bases from V and 8 bases from J, leaving 15 bases between. This CDR3 has 14 amino acids. CDR1 SNHLY and CDR2 FYNNEI come from the germline V gene. CDR3 sequence: CASSAPLRGYEQFF. The CDR3, as DNA: TGTGCCAGCAGTGCTCCGCTAAGGGGATATGAGCAGTTCTTC.